Given below is one TCR beta chain in context. These data belong to a study of control samples from healthy donors and cancer patients. J gave up 7 bases and V 5 bases, and 13 bases lay outside the gene matches. The CDR3 is made up of 16 amino acids. Germline lookup yields CDR1 LNHDA and CDR2 SQIVND (reference sequence). Sequenced by immunoSEQ multiplex PCR; TCRdb stores in-frame clones only, minus some. Among 40,000 to 55,000 clones, more than 85% were seen once, and the ten largest hold about 20%. The sequence was collected from a woman aged 50 to 60 with head and neck cancer. Sequencing input: PBMCs. The chain carries TRBV19 and TRBJ2-1; 8 nucleotides match TRBD1. CDR3 amino acids: CASSPGGSRRVNEQFF. Here the CDR3 DNA reads TGTGCCAGTAGTCCAGGGGGCTCGCGAAGGGTAAATGAGCAGTTCTTC.